This TCR beta chain was observed in a study of blood T cell repertoires in COVID-19. The overall study: Material from acute and convalescent COVID-19 was sourced from the United States, Italy and Spain. T cells, B-cell-depleted T cells, or PBMCs provided the cDNA or gDNA that served as material.

Using immunoSEQ multiplex PCR, the repertoire was profiled, and TCRdb retains in-frame clones only, with some absent. The data hold around 300,000 clones, with about 85% observed a single time. This clone appeared a single time. The sample was peripheral blood. This TCR was sampled from a woman between 45 and 65 years old with active or convalescent COVID-19.

The CDR3: CASSSQGASSYEQYF. CDR3 bases: TGTGCCAGCAGCTCACAGGGGGCGAGCTCCTACGAGCAGTACTTC. This sequence joins TRBV11-2 and TRBJ2-7, with 9 bases lining up with TRBD1. Germline V CDR1 and CDR2: SGHAT, FQNNGV. The length of the CDR3 is 15 residues. The trim removed 4 bases at V and 0 bases at J, leaving 4 bases unmatched.